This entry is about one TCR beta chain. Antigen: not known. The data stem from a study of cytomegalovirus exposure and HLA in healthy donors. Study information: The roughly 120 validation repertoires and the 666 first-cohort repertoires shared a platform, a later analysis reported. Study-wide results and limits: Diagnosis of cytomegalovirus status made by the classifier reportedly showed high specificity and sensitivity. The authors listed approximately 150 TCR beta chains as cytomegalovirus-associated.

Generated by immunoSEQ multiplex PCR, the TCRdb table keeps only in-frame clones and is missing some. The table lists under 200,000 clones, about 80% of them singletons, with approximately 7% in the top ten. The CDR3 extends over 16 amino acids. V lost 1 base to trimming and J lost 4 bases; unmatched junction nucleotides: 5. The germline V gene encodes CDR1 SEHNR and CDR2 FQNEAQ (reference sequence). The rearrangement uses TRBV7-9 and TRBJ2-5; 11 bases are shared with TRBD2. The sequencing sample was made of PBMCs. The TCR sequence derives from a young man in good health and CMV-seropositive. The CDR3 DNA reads TGTGCCAGCAGCTTAGTACTAGCGGGAGCTTCAGAGACCCAGTACTTC. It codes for CASSLVLAGASETQYF.